The 19 T cell receptor beta chains in this list originate from one sample, sequenced in a study of T cell clonotyping in hematopoietic cell transplantation (dated by TCRdb to the early 2020s). The method was the immunoSEQ multiplex PCR assay. In TCRdb, the immuneACCESS table is reduced to in-frame sequences with V and J assigned. These tables do not hold every clone; where another copy was compared, an unresolved V gene accounts for under half, and the others remain unexplained. The sample yields 10,000 to 15,000 clones; 40% to 60% were counted once. The leading ten clones occupy approximately 9.9% of the sample. The sequenced sample was peripheral blood mononuclear cells. The origin of the receptors is a man aged 50-59 years in good health. Some clones in this sample may be carry-over from other donors' samples.

This rearrangement joins TRBV30 to TRBJ2-7; 8 bases fit TRBD1. Trimming removed 6 bases from V and 1 base from J; junction bases left unmatched: 8. Germline CDR1 reads GTSNPN; CDR2 reads SVGIG (reference sequence). The CDR3 runs 14 residues. CDR3: CACLVTGGSYEQYF. In DNA form, the CDR3 reads TGTGCCTGCCTGGTCACAGGGGGGTCCTACGAGCAGTACTTC.

This clone turned up a few times. The chain recombines TRBV6-5 with TRBJ2-7, with no clear D. This CDR3 is built from 13 residues. The germline CDR1 and CDR2 sequences are MNHEY and SVGAGI. Trimming took 5 bases from V and 6 from J, leaving 14 bases between them. Here the CDR3 reads CASSTGLLGEQYF. CDR3 nucleotide sequence: TGTGCCAGCAGTACCGGCCTCTTGGGCGAGCAGTACTTC.

The rearrangement links TRBV30 to TRBJ1-2, with D perhaps TRBD1 (6 bases). CDR3 length: 19 residues. V gave up 1 base and J gave up 3 bases, with 27 bases separating them. In germline, CDR1 is GTSNPN, CDR2 SVGIG (reference sequence). The DNA for the CDR3 is TGTGCCTGGAGTGCATGGGGAATATTGTTGGGCAGGGGCGACTATGGCTACACCTTC. This codes for CAWSAWGILLGRGDYGYTF.

This rearrangement joins TRBV25-1 to TRBJ2-5, with D tentatively TRBD1 (5 bases). The CDR3 has 14 amino acids. Trimming removed 0 bases at V and 3 bases at J, with 8 bases between. Germline V gene sequence: CDR1 MGHDK, CDR2 SYGVNS. The CDR3 region is CASSEYRVKETQYF. CDR3 nucleotide sequence: TGTGCCAGCAGTGAATACAGGGTTAAAGAGACCCAGTACTTC.

This chain links TRBV6-6 with TRBJ1-5; 9 bases map to TRBD1. The CDR3 length is 14 residues. Trimming cost V 3 bases and J 7 bases; bases outside gene matches: 4. CDR1 MNHNY and CDR2 SVGAGI come from the germline V gene (reference sequence). CDR3 in amino acids: CASSYIGQGQPQHF. The CDR3, as DNA: TGTGCCAGCAGTTATATCGGACAGGGGCAGCCCCAGCATTTT.

The gene calls are TRBV6-5 and TRBJ2-7; D not resolved. Per the germline V gene, CDR1 is MNHEY and CDR2 is SVGAGI. V lost 4 bases to trimming and J lost 2 bases, with 9 bases between them. There are 13 residues in the CDR3. DNA of the CDR3: TGTGCCAGCAGTTTACAGAATCCCTACGAGCAGTACTTC. Translated, it gives CASSLQNPYEQYF.

V usage is TRBV6-5 and J usage is TRBJ1-4; D gene uncertain. CDR1 is MNHEY and CDR2 is SVGAGI in the germline V gene. The CDR3 loop spans 15 amino acids. Deletions cut 4 bases from V and 10 bases from J, with 19 bases between. The CDR3 region has the DNA TGTGCCAGCAGTTCTTCCTGGGATAGTGTTGGAAAACTGTTTTTT. Translating it yields CASSSSWDSVGKLFF.

The V gene is TRBV5-6, the J gene TRBJ1-1, with 9 bases identical to TRBD1. The length of the CDR3 is 15 residues. Germline values: CDR1 SGHDT, CDR2 YYEEEE. The junction had 9 bases not matched to a gene; V was cut back by 4 bases and J by 5 bases. The chain's CDR3 is CASSLTQGARTEAFF. The CDR3 coding sequence is TGTGCCAGCAGCCTCACACAGGGGGCGCGGACTGAAGCTTTCTTT.

This clone was found a few times. CDR3 region: CASSIGLAGAQEQFF. In DNA, the CDR3 is TGCGCCAGCAGCATCGGACTAGCGGGAGCGCAGGAGCAGTTCTTC. The chain employs TRBV5-1 and TRBJ2-1; TRBD2 aligns across 13 bases. CDR3 length equals 15 residues. The germline V gene has CDR1 SGHRS and CDR2 YFSETQ. Trimming at V came to 4 bases and at J to 10 bases, leaving 8 bases not matched to a gene.

The genes are TRBV19 and TRBJ1-5; D is uncertain. The CDR3 extends over 13 amino acids. The germline V and J ends were trimmed by 3 bases and 7 bases, with 10 bases remaining between them. CDR1 is LNHDA, CDR2 SQIVND, per germline (reference sequence). This CDR3 reads CASSIGVNQPQHF. The CDR3 DNA sequence: TGTGCCAGTAGTATTGGGGTGAACCAGCCCCAGCATTTT.

This clone was seen more than once but under ten times. The rearrangement uses TRBV6-6 and TRBJ1-1; 8 bases match TRBD1. The CDR3 loop spans 13 amino acids. Germline trimming cut 8 bases from V and 0 bases from J; bases unmatched to any gene: 2. CDR1 and CDR2 (germline): MNHNY, SVGAGI (reference sequence). The CDR3 is CASLTGVNTEAFF. Written as DNA, the CDR3 is TGTGCCAGCTTGACAGGGGTGAACACTGAAGCTTTCTTT.

The chain is built from TRBV4-2 and TRBJ2-1; 10 bases match TRBD2. CDR1 is LGHNA and CDR2 is YNFKEQ in the germline V gene. The CDR3 totals 16 residues. The V gene end was trimmed by 4 bases and the J gene end by 5 bases; junction bases not matched to a gene: 8. CDR3: CASSLSSGSFDNEQFF. In nucleotides, the CDR3 is TGTGCCAGCAGCCTCTCTAGCGGGAGTTTCGACAATGAGCAGTTCTTC.

The V and J genes are TRBV5-6 and TRBJ2-5; a weak D match, TRBD1 (5 bases). The CDR3 spans 15 residues. The germline V gene has CDR1 SGHDT and CDR2 YYEEEE. The V end was cut by 0 bases, the J end by 5 bases, with 14 bases between. The CDR3 DNA reads as TGTGCCAGCAGCTTGGGTTCGGCAGGGCGGGAGACCCAGTACTTC. Translated, it gives CASSLGSAGRETQYF.

The CDR3 DNA follows: TGTGCCAGCAGTGACTCGGACAGGGGCGAGCAGTACTTC. Residues: CASSDSDRGEQYF. This chain uses TRBV6-4 with TRBJ2-7; 9 nucleotides agree with TRBD1. The CDR3 runs to 13 residues. V lost 0 bases to trimming and J lost 6 bases; unmatched junction nucleotides: 0. CDR1 and CDR2 (germline): MRHNA, SNTAGT.

This chain connects TRBV6-1 to TRBJ2-7; D ambiguous. The CDR3 runs 14 residues. Trimming cost V 6 bases and J 2 bases, with 14 bases left between them. Germline V gene data show CDR1 as MNHNS and CDR2 as SASEGT. The CDR3 protein is CASRSPGSTYEQYF. For the CDR3, the DNA is TGTGCCAGCAGGTCCCCTGGCAGCACCTACGAGCAGTACTTC.

This clone was seen only a few times. The chain employs TRBV6-5 and TRBJ2-3, with no clear D. Germline assignment: CDR1 MNHEY and CDR2 SVGAGI. V gave up 2 bases and J gave up 4 bases, with 13 bases separating them. The CDR3 consists of 15 residues. CDR3 nucleotide sequence: TGTGCCAGCAGTTACGGTGGCAGATCTGCAGATACGCAGTATTTT. This codes for CASSYGGRSADTQYF.

The chain recombines TRBV7-2 with TRBJ2-7; 8 bases agree with TRBD1. The length of the CDR3 is 14 residues. V lost 3 bases to trimming and J lost 3 bases; unmatched junction nucleotides: 4. Germline V gene data show CDR1 as SGHTA and CDR2 as FQGNSA. The DNA of the CDR3 is TGTGCCAGCAGCTTCGGGACAGGTCACTACGAGCAGTACTTC. This gives the protein CASSFGTGHYEQYF.

This clone came up a few times. This chain joins TRBV2 and TRBJ1-1, with D possibly TRBD1 on 5 matching bases. The germline gives CDR1 SNHLY, CDR2 FYNNEI. Trimming stripped 7 bases from V and 10 bases from J, with 19 bases between. CDR3 size: 13 residues. DNA of the CDR3: TGTGCCAGCAATCAACAGGTGGATCGGGGAGCTTTCTTT. Its protein is CASNQQVDRGAFF.

V and J are TRBV2 and TRBJ1-4, with D unclear. CDR3 size: 14 residues. CDR1 and CDR2 (germline): SNHLY, FYNNEI. V shed 3 bases and J shed 12 bases, with 17 bases lying between them. The DNA for the CDR3 is TGTGCCAGCAGTGAGGTTCGTACAATTGGTGAACTGTTTTTT. This translates into CASSEVRTIGELFF.